What follows describes a single TCR beta chain. Its antigen is unknown. No much larger clone is present one base from it, and per-base qualities are unavailable. The sample is drawn from a study of T cell changes during pregnancy in multiple sclerosis (dated by TCRdb to between 2018 and 2020). About the study as a whole: The study looked at changes in the T cell repertoire across pregnancy in women with multiple sclerosis.

The method behind the library was the immunoSEQ multiplex PCR assay. TCRdb took this table from immuneACCESS and kept in-frame rearrangements with V and J called. Such tables lack part of the clones; where checked against another copy, unresolved V genes explain under half of the gap, and the rest is unexplained. This sample has 30,000 to 45,000 clones in its table, and about 90% of those were observed once. The biggest ten clones account for about 1.1% of the sample. This material consisted of CD4+ T cells from peripheral blood mononuclear cells, taken before pregnancy. This TCR was sampled from a female donor with multiple sclerosis, enrolled in a pregnancy study.

The DNA is as follows: TGTGCCAGCAAGAGGGTCGGCGCCGGGGAGCTGTTTTTT. Translated, this gives CASKRVGAGELFF. In this chain, TRBV2 is recombined with TRBJ2-2; a tentative D match to TRBD2 spans 5 bases. V is shortened by 7 bases, J by 6 bases, and the region joining them spans 12 bases. In the germline V gene, CDR1 corresponds to SNHLY and CDR2 to FYNNEI. The CDR3, cysteine through phenylalanine, is 13 amino acids long. Just the 39-base CDR3 DNA is kept, in frame starting at base 1.